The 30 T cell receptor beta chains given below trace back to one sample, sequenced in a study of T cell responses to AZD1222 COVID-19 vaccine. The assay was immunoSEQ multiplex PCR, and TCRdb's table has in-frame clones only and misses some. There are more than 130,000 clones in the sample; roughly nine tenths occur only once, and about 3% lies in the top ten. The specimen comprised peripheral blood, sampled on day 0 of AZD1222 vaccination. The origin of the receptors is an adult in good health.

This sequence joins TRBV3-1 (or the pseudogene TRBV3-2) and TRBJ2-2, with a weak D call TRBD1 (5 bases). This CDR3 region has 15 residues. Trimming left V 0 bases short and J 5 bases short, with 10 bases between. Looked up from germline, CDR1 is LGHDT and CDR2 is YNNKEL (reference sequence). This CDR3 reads CASSQDRAWTGELFF. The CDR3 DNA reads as TGTGCCAGCAGCCAAGACAGGGCCTGGACCGGGGAGCTGTTTTTT.

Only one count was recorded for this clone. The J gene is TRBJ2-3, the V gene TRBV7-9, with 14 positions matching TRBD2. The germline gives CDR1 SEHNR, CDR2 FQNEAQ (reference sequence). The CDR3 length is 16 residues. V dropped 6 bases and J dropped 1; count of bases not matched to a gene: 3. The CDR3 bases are TGTGCCAGCAGACGACTAGCGGGGGGGCGCACAGATACGCAGTATTTT. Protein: CASRRLAGGRTDTQYF.

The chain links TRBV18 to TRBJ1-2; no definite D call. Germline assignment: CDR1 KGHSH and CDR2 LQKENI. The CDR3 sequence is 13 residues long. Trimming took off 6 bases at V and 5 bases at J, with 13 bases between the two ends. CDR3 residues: CASSPDRFYGYTF. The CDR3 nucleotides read TGTGCCAGCTCGCCGGACCGCTTTTATGGCTACACCTTC.

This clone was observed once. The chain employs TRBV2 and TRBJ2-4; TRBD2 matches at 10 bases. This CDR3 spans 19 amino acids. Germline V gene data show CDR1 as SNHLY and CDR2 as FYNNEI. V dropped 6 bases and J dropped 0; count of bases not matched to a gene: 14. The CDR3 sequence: CASSAAGTSDLGAKNIQYF. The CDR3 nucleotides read TGTGCCAGCAGCGCCGCCGGGACTAGCGACTTAGGAGCCAAAAACATTCAGTACTTC.

CDR3 sequence (DNA): TGTGCCAGTAGCCTATCGGACAGGGGGCCCTACACCTTC. Translating gives CASSLSDRGPYTF. This rearrangement joins TRBV19 to TRBJ1-2, with 11 bases aligning to TRBD1. Germline loops: CDR1 LNHDA, CDR2 SQIVND (reference sequence). This CDR3 comprises 13 residues. The trim removed 6 bases at V and 10 bases at J, leaving 7 bases unmatched.

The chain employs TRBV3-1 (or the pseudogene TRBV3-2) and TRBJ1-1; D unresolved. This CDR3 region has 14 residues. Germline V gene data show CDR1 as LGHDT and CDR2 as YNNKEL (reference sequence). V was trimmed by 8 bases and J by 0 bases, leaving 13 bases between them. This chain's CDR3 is CASGVGILNTEAFF. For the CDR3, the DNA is TGTGCCAGCGGCGTAGGGATACTGAACACTGAAGCTTTCTTT.

CDR3 region: CASSIGGPGNTIYF. Here the CDR3 DNA reads TGTGCCAGTAGTATCGGGGGACCTGGAAACACCATATATTTT. This chain uses TRBV19 with TRBJ1-3, with a possible D match to TRBD1 (5 bases). This CDR3 comprises 14 residues. In germline, CDR1 is LNHDA, CDR2 SQIVND (reference sequence). Trimming left V 3 bases short and J 2 bases short, with 8 bases between.

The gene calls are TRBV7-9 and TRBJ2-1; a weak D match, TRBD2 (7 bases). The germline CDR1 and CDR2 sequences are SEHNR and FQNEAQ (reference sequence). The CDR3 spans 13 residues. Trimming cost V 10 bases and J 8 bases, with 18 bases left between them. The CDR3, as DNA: TGTGCCACCAGAGGGGGAGGGTGGGATGAGCAGTTCTTC. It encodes CATRGGGWDEQFF. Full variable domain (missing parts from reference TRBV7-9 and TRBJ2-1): DTGVSQNPRHKITKRGQNVTFRCDPISEHNRLYWYRQTLGQGPEFLTYFQNEAQLEKSRLLSDRFSAERPKGSFSTLEIQRTEQGDSAMYLCATRGGGWDEQFFGPGTRLTVL.

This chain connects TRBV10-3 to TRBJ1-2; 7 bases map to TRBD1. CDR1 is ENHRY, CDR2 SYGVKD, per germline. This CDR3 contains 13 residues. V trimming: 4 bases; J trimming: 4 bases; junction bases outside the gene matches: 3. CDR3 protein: CAISGWTGYGYTF. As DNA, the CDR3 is TGTGCCATCAGTGGTTGGACAGGCTATGGCTACACCTTC.

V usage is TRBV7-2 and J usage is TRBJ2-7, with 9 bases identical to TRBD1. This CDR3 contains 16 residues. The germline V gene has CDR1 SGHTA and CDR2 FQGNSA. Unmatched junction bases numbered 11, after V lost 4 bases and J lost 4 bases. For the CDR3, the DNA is TGTGCCAGCAGCTCTTCCGGGACAGGGAGCGGGTACGAGCAGTACTTC. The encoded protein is CASSSSGTGSGYEQYF.

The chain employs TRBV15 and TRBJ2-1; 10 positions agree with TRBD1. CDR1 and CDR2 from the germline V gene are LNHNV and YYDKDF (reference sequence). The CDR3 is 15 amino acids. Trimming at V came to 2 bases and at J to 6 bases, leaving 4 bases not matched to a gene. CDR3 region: CATSRSGQGGNEQFF. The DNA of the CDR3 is TGTGCCACCAGCAGATCAGGACAGGGGGGCAATGAGCAGTTCTTC.

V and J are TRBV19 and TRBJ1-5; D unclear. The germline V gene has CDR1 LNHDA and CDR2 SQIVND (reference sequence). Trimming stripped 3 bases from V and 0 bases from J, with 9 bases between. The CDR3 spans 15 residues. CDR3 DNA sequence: TGTGCCAGTAGTATGGGTTTCGATAGCAATCAGCCCCAGCATTTT. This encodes CASSMGFDSNQPQHF. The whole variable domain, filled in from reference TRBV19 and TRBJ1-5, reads DGGITQSPKYLFRKEGQNVTLSCEQNLNHDAMYWYRQDPGQGLRLIYYSQIVNDFQKGDIAEGYSVSREKKESFPLTVTSAQKNPTAFYLCASSMGFDSNQPQHFGDGTRLSIL.

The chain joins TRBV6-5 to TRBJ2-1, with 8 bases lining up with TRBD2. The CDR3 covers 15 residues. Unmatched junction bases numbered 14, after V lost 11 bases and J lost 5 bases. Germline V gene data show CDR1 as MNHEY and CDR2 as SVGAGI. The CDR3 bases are TGTGCCGCCCTCCCCGGCGGGAGGAAACACAATGAGCAGTTCTTC. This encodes CAALPGGRKHNEQFF.

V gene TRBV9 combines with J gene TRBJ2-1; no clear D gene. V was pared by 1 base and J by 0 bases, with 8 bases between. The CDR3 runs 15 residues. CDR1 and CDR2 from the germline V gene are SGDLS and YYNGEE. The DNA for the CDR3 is TGTGCCAGCAGCGTAAGGTGGTCCTCCTACAATGAGCAGTTCTTC. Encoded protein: CASSVRWSSYNEQFF.

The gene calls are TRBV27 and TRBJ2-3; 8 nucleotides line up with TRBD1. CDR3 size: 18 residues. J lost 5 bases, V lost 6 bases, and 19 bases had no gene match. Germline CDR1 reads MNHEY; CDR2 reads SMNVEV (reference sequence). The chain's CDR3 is CASSRVPVGTGVEDTQYF. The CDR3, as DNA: TGTGCCAGCAGCCGTGTTCCCGTGGGGACAGGCGTGGAAGATACGCAGTATTTT.

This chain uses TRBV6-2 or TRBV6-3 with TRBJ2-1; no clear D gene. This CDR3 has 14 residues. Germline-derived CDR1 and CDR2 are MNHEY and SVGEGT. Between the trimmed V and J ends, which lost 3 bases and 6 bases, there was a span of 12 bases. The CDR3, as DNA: TGTGCCAGCAGTTATCGGGCCCGGAGCAATGAGCAGTTCTTC. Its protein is CASSYRARSNEQFF.

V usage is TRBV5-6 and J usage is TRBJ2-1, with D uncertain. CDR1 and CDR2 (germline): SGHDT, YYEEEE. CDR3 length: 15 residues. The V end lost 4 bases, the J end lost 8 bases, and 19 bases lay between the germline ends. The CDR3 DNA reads TGTGCCAGCAGCCGGGCCCGCGTTAGCAAAGATGAGCAGTTCTTC. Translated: CASSRARVSKDEQFF.

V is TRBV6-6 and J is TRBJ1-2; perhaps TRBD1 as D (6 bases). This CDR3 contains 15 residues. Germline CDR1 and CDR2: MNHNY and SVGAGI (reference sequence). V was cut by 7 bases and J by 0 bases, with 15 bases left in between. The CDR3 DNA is TGTGCCAGCACTTCAACAGGGAGAGCTAACTATGGCTACACCTTC. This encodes CASTSTGRANYGYTF.

The CDR3: CAILTGTGLFEQYF. CDR3 DNA sequence: TGTGCCATCTTAACCGGGACAGGGCTCTTCGAGCAGTACTTC. The chain carries TRBV19 and TRBJ2-7, with 9 bases aligning to TRBD1. J gave up 6 bases and V 10 bases, and 13 bases lay outside the gene matches. The CDR3 spans 14 residues. CDR1 is LNHDA and CDR2 is SQIVND in the germline V gene (reference sequence).

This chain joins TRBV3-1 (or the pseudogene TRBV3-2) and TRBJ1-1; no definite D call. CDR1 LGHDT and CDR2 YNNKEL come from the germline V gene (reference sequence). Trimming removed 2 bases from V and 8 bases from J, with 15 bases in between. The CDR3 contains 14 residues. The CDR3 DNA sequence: TGTGCCAGCAGCCAATTACCCCAAAAAGGGGAAGCTTTCTTT. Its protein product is CASSQLPQKGEAFF.

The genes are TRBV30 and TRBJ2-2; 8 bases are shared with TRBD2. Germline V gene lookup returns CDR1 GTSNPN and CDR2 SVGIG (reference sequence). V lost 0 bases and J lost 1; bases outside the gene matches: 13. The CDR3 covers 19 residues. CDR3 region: CAWSVNPFLAGQNTGELFF. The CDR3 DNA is TGTGCCTGGAGTGTTAACCCCTTCTTAGCGGGGCAGAACACCGGGGAGCTGTTTTTT.

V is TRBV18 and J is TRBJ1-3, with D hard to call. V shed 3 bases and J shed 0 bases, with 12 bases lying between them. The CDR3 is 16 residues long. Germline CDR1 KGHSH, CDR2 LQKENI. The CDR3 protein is CASSPEDWSSGNTIYF. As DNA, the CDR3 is TGTGCCAGCTCACCGGAGGACTGGAGCTCTGGAAACACCATATATTTT.

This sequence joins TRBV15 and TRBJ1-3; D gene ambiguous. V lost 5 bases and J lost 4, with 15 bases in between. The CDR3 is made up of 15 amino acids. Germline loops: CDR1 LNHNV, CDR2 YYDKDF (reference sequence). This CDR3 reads CATSPTAGAGNTIYF. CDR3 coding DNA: TGTGCCACCAGCCCTACTGCGGGTGCGGGAAACACCATATATTTT. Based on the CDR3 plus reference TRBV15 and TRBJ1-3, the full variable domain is DAMVIQNPRYQVTQFGKPVTLSCSQTLNHNVMYWYQQKSSQAPKLLFHYYDKDFNNEADTPDNFQSRRPNTSFCFLDIRSPGLGDTAMYLCATSPTAGAGNTIYFGEGSWLTVV.

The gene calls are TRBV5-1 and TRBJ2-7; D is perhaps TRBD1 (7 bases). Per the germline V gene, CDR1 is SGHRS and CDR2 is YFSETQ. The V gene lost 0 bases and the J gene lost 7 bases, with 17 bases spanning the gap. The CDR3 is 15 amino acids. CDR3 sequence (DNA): TGCGCCAGCAGCTTGGGGAGGGGGCTTGGGGAAGAGCAGTACTTC. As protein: CASSLGRGLGEEQYF. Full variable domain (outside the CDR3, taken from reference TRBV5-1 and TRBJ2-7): KAGVTQTPRYLIKTRGQQVTLSCSPISGHRSVSWYQQTPGQGLQFLFEYFSETQRNKGNFPGRFSGRQFSNSRSEMNVSTLELGDSALYLCASSLGRGLGEEQYFGPGTRLTVT.

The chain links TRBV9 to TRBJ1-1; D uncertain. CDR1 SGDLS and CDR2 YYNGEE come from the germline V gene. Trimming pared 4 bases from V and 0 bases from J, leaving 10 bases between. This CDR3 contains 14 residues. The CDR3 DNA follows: TGTGCCAGCAGCCCCGAGGGTTTGAACACTGAAGCTTTCTTT. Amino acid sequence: CASSPEGLNTEAFF.

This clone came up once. CDR3 loop: CASTYVGSNSPLHF. The CDR3 nucleotides are TGTGCCAGCACCTACGTGGGGTCTAATTCACCCCTCCACTTT. V and J are TRBV27 and TRBJ1-6; no firm D call. With 7 bases removed from V and 6 bases from J, the gap between germline ends came to 13 bases. Germline values: CDR1 MNHEY, CDR2 SMNVEV (reference sequence). CDR3 size: 14 residues.

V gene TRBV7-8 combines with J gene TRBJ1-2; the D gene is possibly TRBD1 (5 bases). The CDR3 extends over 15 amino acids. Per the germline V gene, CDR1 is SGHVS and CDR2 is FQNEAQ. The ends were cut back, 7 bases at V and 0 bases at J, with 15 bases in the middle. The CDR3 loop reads CASTPYRIPNYGYTF. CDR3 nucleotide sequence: TGTGCCAGCACGCCCTACAGGATACCTAACTATGGCTACACCTTC.

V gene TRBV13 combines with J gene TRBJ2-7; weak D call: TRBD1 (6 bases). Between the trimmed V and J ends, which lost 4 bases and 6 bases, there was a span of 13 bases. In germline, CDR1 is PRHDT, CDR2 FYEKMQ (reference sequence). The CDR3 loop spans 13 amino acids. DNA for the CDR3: TGTGCCAGCAGCTCAGGACGAGGGGGCGAGCAGTACTTC. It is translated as CASSSGRGGEQYF.

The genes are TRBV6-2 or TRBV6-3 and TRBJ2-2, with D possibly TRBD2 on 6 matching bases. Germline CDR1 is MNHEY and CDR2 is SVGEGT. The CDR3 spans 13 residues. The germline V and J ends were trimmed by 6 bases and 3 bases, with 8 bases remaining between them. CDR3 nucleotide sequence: TGTGCCAGCAGCCAGCGGGACACCGGGGAGCTGTTTTTT. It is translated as CASSQRDTGELFF.

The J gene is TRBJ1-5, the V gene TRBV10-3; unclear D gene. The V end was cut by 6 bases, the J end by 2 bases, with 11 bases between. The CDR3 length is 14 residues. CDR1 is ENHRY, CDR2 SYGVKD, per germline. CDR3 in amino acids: CAIRDPNGNQPQHF. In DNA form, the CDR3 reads TGTGCCATCAGGGACCCAAACGGCAATCAGCCCCAGCATTTT.